This T cell receptor (beta chain) is drawn from a study of response to subunit inactivated influenza vaccine. MiXCR was run by TCRdb on the RT-PCR reads, yielding one entry per CDR3 protein. Of fewer than 400,000 distinct CDR3 sequences listed, 21% are singletons. Germline-derived CDR1 and CDR2 are LNHNV and YYDKDF (reference sequence). This CDR3 comprises 15 residues. V shed 3 bases, J shed 1 base, and the junction held 3 bases outside the gene matches. With regard to this clonotype: The antigen is not known.

Overall study results and limits: The authors suggested that every seasonal influenza vaccination recruits few new T cells.

The sample here was PBMCs from blood, taken 21 months after vaccination. V and J are TRBV15 and TRBJ2-7; 10 bases fit TRBD1. The receptor's source is a man between 50 and 75 years old who received an inactivated influenza vaccine. The CDR3 spells CATSSPGQGSYEQYF. CDR3 DNA sequence: TGTGCCACCAGCAGTCCGGGACAGGGGTCCTACGAGCAGTACTTC.